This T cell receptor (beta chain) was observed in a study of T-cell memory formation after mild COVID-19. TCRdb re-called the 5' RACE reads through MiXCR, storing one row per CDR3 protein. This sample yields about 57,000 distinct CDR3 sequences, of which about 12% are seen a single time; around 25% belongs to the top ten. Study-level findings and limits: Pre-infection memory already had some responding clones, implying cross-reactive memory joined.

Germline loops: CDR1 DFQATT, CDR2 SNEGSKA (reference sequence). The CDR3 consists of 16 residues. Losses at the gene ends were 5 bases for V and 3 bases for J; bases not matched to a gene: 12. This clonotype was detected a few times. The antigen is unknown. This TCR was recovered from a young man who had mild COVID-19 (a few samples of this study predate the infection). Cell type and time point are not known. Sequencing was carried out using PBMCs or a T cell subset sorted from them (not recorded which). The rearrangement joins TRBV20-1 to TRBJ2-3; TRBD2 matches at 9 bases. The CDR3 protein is CSAAGGGGVVTDTQYF. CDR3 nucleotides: TGCAGTGCTGCGGGAGGGGGGGGCGTTGTAACAGATACGCAGTATTTT.